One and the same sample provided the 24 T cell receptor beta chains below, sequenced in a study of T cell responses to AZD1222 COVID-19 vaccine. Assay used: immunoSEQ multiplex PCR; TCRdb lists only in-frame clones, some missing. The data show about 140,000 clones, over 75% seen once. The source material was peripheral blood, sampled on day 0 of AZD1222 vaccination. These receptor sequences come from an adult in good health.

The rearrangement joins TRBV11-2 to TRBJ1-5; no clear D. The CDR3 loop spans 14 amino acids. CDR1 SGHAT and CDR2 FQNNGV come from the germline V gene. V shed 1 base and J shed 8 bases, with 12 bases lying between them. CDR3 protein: CASSLGVPREPQHF. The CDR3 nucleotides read TGTGCCAGCAGCTTAGGAGTGCCTCGGGAGCCCCAGCATTTT.

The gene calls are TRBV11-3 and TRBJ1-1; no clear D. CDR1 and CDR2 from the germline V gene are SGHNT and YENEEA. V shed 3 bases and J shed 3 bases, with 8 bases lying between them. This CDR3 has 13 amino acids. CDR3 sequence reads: CASSFARDTEAFF. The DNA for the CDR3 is TGTGCCAGCAGCTTTGCCAGAGACACTGAAGCTTTCTTT.

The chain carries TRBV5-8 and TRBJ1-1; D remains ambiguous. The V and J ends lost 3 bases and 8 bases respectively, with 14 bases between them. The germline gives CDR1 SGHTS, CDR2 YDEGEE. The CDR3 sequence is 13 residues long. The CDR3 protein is CASSSLVKDEAFF. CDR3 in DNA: TGTGCCAGCAGCTCATTGGTCAAGGACGAAGCTTTCTTT.

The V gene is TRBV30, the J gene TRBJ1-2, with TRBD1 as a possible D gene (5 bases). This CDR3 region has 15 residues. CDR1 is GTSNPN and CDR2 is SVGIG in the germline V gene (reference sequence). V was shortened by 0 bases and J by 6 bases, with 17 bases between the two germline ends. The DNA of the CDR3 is TGTGCCTGGAGTGTTTTTGGGAAATTGGGGCATGGCTACACCTTC. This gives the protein CAWSVFGKLGHGYTF. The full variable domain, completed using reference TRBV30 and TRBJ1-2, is SQTIHQWPATLVQPVGSPLSLECTVEGTSNPNLYWYRQAAGRGLQLLFYSVGIGQISSEVPQNLSASRPQDRQFILSSKKLLLSDSGFYLCAWSVFGKLGHGYTFGSGTRLTVV.

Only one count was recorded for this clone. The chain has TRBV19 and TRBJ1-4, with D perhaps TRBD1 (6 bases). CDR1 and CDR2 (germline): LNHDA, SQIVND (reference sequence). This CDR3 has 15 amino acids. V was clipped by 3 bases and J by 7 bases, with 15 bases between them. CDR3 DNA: TGTGCCAGTAGTATTGGGTCAGGGGCAGGTGAAAAACTGTTTTTT. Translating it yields CASSIGSGAGEKLFF. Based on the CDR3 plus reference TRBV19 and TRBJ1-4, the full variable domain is DGGITQSPKYLFRKEGQNVTLSCEQNLNHDAMYWYRQDPGQGLRLIYYSQIVNDFQKGDIAEGYSVSREKKESFPLTVTSAQKNPTAFYLCASSIGSGAGEKLFFGSGTQLSVL.

CDR3 amino acids: CASSSYGSATNEKLFF. The DNA of the CDR3 is TGTGCCAGCAGTTCATATGGATCCGCAACTAATGAAAAACTGTTTTTT. The rearrangement links TRBV27 to TRBJ1-4; no clear D. Germline V gene lookup returns CDR1 MNHEY and CDR2 SMNVEV (reference sequence). V was clipped by 4 bases and J by 0 bases, with 12 bases between them. CDR3 length: 16 amino acids.

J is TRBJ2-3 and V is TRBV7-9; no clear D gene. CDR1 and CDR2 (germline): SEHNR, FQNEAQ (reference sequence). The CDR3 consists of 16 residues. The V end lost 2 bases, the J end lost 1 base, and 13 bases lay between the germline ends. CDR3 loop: CASSLTSGLGTDTQYF. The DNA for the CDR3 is TGTGCCAGCAGCTTAACGTCCGGATTGGGCACAGATACGCAGTATTTT.

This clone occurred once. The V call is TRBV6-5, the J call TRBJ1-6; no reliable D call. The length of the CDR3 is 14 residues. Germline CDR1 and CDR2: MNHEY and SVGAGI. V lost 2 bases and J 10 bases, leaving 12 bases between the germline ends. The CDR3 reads CASSYGRAGSPLHF. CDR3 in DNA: TGTGCCAGCAGTTACGGTCGGGCGGGATCACCCCTCCACTTT.

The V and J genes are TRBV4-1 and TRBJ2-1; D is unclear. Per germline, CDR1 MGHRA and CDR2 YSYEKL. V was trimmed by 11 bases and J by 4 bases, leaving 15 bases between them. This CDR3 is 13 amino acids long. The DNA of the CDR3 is TGCGCCTCCTCCCACGGTCCGTACAATGAGCAGTTCTTC. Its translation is CASSHGPYNEQFF.

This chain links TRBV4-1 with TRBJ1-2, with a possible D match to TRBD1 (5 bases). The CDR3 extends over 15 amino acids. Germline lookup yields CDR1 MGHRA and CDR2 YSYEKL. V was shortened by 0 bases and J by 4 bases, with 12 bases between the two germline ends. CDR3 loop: CASSQEYQGGYGYTF. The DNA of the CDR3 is TGCGCCAGCAGCCAAGAGTACCAGGGTGGCTATGGCTACACCTTC.

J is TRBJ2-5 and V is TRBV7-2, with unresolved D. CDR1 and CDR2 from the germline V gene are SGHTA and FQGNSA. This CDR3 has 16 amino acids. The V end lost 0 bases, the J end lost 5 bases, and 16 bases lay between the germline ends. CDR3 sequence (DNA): TGTGCCAGCAGCTTAGCGGAGATACATGTCGAGGAGACCCAGTACTTC. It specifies CASSLAEIHVEETQYF.

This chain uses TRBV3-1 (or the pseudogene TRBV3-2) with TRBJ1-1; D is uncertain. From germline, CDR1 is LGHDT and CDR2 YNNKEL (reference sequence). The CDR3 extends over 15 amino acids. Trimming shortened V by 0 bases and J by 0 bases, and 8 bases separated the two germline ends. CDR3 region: CASSQEGSLNTEAFF. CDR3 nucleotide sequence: TGTGCCAGCAGCCAAGAGGGCAGCTTGAACACTGAAGCTTTCTTT.

The CDR3 DNA reads as TGTGCCAGCAGTTATGGCAGGGGGATCAATCAGCCCCAGCATTTT. Amino acids: CASSYGRGINQPQHF. This chain joins TRBV27 and TRBJ1-5, with 7 nucleotides matching TRBD1. Germline values: CDR1 MNHEY, CDR2 SMNVEV (reference sequence). The CDR3 extends over 15 amino acids. Trimming removed 4 bases from V and 3 bases from J; junction bases left unmatched: 6.

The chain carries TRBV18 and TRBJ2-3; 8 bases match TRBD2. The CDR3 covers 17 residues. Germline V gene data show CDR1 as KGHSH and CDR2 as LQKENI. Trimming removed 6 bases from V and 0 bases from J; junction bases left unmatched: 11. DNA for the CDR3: TGTGCCAGCTCTCTTAGGATTGCTAGCGGGAGCACAGATACGCAGTATTTT. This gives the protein CASSLRIASGSTDTQYF.

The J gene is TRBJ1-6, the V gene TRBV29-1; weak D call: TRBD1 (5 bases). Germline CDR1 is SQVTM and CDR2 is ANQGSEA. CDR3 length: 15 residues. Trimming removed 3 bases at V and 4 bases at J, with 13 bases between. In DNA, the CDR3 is TGCAGCGTTGAGGCAGGGAAGCTTTATAATTCACCCCTCCACTTT. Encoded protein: CSVEAGKLYNSPLHF.

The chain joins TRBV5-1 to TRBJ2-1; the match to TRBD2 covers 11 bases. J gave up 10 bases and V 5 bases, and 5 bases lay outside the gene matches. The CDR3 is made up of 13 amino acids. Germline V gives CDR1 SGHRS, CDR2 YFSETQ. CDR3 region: CASRTTSGEEQFF. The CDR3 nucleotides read TGCGCCAGCAGGACGACTAGCGGGGAAGAGCAGTTCTTC. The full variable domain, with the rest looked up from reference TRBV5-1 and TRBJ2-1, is KAGVTQTPRYLIKTRGQQVTLSCSPISGHRSVSWYQQTPGQGLQFLFEYFSETQRNKGNFPGRFSGRQFSNSRSEMNVSTLELGDSALYLCASRTTSGEEQFFGPGTRLTVL.

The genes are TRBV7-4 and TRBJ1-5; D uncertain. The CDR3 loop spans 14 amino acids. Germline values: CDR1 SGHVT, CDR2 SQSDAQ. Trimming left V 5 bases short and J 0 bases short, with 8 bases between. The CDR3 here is CASSLRSSNQPQHF. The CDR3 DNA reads TGTGCCAGCAGCCTACGGAGTAGCAATCAGCCCCAGCATTTT.

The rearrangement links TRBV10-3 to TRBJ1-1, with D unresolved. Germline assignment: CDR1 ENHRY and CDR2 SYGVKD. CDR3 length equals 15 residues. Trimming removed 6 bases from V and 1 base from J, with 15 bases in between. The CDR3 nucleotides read TGTGCCATCAGCAAAGTTTCGTTGCGGAACACTGAAGCTTTCTTT. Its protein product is CAISKVSLRNTEAFF.

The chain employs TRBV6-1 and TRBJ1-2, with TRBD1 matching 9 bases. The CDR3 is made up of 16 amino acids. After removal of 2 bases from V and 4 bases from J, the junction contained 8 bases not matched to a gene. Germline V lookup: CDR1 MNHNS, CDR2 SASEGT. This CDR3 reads CASSEFVRDRVYGYTF. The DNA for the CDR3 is TGTGCCAGCAGTGAATTCGTCCGGGACAGGGTCTATGGCTACACCTTC.

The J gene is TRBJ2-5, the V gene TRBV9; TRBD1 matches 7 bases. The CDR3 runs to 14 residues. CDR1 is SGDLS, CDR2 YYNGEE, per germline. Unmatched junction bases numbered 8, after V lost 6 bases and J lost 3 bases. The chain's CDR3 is CASTAGTAEETQYF. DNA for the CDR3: TGTGCCAGCACCGCCGGGACAGCGGAAGAGACCCAGTACTTC.

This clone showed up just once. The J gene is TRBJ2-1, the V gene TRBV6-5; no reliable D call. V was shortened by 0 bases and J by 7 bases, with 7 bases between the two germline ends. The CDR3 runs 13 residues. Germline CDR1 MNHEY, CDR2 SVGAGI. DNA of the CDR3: TGTGCCAGCAGTTACTCAACTCCAAATGAGCAGTTCTTC. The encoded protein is CASSYSTPNEQFF.

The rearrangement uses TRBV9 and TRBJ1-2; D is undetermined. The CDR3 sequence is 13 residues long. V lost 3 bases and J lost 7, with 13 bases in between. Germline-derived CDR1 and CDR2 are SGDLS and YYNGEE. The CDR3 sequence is CASSGRWSGGYTF. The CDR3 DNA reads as TGTGCCAGCAGCGGACGCTGGTCTGGTGGCTACACCTTC.

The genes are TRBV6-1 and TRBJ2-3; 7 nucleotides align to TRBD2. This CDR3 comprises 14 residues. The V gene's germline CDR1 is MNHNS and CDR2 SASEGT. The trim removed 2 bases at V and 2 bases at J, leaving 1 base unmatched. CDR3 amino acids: CASSELAATDTQYF. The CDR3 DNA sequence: TGTGCCAGCAGTGAACTAGCGGCCACAGATACGCAGTATTTT.

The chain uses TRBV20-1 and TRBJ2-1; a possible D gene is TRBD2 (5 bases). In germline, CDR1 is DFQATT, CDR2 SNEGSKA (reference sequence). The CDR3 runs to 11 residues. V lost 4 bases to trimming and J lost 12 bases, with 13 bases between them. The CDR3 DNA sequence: TGCAGTGCTACCCGGGGAAGCGGGCAGTTCTTC. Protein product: CSATRGSGQFF.